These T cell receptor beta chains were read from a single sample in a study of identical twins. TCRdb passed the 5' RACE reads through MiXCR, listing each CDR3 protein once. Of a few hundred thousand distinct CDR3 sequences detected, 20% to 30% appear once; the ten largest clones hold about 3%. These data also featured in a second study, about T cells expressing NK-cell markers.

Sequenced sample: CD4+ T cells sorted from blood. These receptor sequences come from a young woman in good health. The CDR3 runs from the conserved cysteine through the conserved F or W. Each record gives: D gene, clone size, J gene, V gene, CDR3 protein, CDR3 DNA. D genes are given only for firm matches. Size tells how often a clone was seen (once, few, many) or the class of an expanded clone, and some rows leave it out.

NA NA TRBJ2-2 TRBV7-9 CASSGTGTGELFF TGTGCCAGCAGCGGTACAGGGACGGGGGAGCTGTTTTTT
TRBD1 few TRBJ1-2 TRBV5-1 CASSRTPHRGLNYGYTF TGCGCCAGCAGCAGAACCCCCCACAGGGGGTTAAACTATGGCTACACCTTC
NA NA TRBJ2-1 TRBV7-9 CASSPPRQGTGGGEQFF TGTGCCAGCAGCCCCCCCCGGCAAGGAACTGGGGGTGGTGAGCAGTTCTTC
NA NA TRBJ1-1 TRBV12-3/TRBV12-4 CASSLRGGGTEAFF TGTGCCAGCAGTTTGCGGGGCGGGGGCACTGAAGCTTTCTTT
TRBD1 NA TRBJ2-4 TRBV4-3 CASSQAGTGGGLAKNIQYF TGCGCCAGCAGCCAAGCCGGGACAGGGGGGGGATTAGCCAAAAACATTCAGTACTTC
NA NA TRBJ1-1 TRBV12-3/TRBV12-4 CASSLGGAVEAFF TGTGCCAGCAGTTTAGGGGGGGCCGTGGAGGCTTTCTTT
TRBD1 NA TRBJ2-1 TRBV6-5 CASSYGTGEGYNEQFF TGTGCCAGCAGTTACGGGACAGGGGAGGGATACAATGAGCAGTTCTTC
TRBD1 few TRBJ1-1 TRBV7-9 CASSPGQAFGDTEAFF TGTGCCAGCAGCCCGGGACAGGCCTTCGGGGACACTGAAGCTTTCTTT
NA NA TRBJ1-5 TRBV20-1 CSARSGGTGPNQPQHF TGCAGTGCTAGATCGGGAGGTACCGGGCCCAATCAGCCCCAGCATTTT
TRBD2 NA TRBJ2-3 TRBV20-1 CSAPGSGRALTDTQYF TGCAGTGCTCCGGGGAGTGGGAGGGCCCTCACAGATACGCAGTATTTT
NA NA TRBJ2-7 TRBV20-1 CSAAGRGSGYEQYF TGCAGTGCCGCCGGCCGGGGGTCGGGTTACGAGCAGTACTTC
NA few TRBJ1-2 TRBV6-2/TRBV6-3 CASSHRWDGYTF TGTGCCAGCAGTCATCGGTGGGATGGCTACACCTTC
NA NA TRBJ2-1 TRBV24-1 CATSGGSLLNEQFF TGTGCCACCAGTGGGGGGTCGCTGCTCAATGAGCAGTTCTTC
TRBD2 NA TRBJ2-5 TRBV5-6 CASSLRTSGLETQYF TGTGCCAGCAGCTTAAGGACTAGCGGCCTGGAGACCCAGTACTTC
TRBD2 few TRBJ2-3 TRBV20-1 CSARDGTSGTYTQYF TGCAGTGCTAGAGACGGGACTAGCGGGACTTATACGCAGTATTTT
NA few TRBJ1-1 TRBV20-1 CSARSVNTEAFF TGCAGTGCTAGATCAGTGAACACTGAAGCTTTCTTT
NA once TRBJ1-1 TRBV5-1 CASSLVPRVAEAFF TGCGCCAGCAGCTTAGTACCGAGGGTTGCTGAAGCTTTCTTT
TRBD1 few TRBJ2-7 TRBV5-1 CASSVVGQGGEQYF TGCGCCAGCAGCGTCGTCGGACAGGGCGGCGAGCAGTACTTC